One T cell receptor beta chain is described in this entry. No cognate antigen has been identified for it. The record has no base qualities; no much larger clone is one base away. These data originate in a study of blood T cell repertoires in COVID-19 (dated by TCRdb to about 2020). Context from the whole study: Samples covering the acute and convalescent phases of COVID-19 were provided by collaborators in the United States, Italy and Spain. The material from the prospective study consisted of cDNA or gDNA derived from T cells, B-cell-depleted T cells, or PBMCs. Subjects who had been exposed to COVID-19, were actively infected with it, or had recovered from it provided the deeply sampled blood TCRbeta repertoires that made up the dataset. The repertoires were released in a freely available public database meant as a resource for research on the immune response to SARS-CoV-2. The samples were drawn from the first 160 participants of the ongoing ImmuneRACE study and from some 1,300 subjects provided by 6 global collaborators. The sample metadata nearly always contained a de-identified subject ID, COVID-19 status, age in years and sex. Where available, HLA class I and class II types were obtained from metadata supplied by the sample provider rather than from assay-based typing.

TCRbeta CDR3 regions were amplified from genomic DNA by means of the immunoSEQ Assay, a bias-controlled multiplex PCR. The published analysis was carried out like this. The number of nucleated cells in each sample was estimated from the amplification of reference gene primers within the assay. Sequence reads were collapsed and filtered to measure the absolute abundance of every unique TCRbeta CDR3 rearrangement. Productive Simpson clonality was computed per sample as the square root of Simpson's diversity index over productive rearrangements. TCRdb took over this immuneACCESS table, retaining in-frame rearrangements with V and J assigned. Such tables are incomplete; in checked studies, under half of the missing clones stem from an unresolved V gene, and the remainder is unexplained. The DNA gave D and trimming, while V, J and clone size come from that table. The sample table shows some 380,000 clones, and roughly 80% are seen once. Of the sample, about 1% is held by the ten largest clones.

From cysteine to phenylalanine, the CDR3 is 15 amino acids long. Only the CDR3 portion is preserved as DNA: 45 bases, with reading frame beginning at the first base. CDR1 and CDR2 are read off the germline V gene as SGHRS and YFSETQ. Clipping removes 7 bases from V and 10 bases from J, with 13 as the unmatched junction base count. Collaborating institutions collected whole blood in K2EDTA tubes following their own protocols. For TCRbeta analysis, collaborators shipped samples as frozen whole blood, isolated PBMCs, or DNA extracted from either of those sample types. The research as a whole found: How much clinical and demographic metadata was included differed by source and by participant, and the metadata was provided uncurated.

The sequence was collected from a human donor with acute or convalescent COVID-19. The donor label of this sample is uncertain. The sequencing input was peripheral blood. The chain uses TRBV5-1 and TRBJ1-6, with 8 middle bases fitting TRBD1. CDR3 sequence: CASSYTDRGGSPLHF. The sequenced DNA: TGCGCCAGCTCCTATACCGACAGGGGAGGATCACCCCTCCACTTT.